The subject of this entry is one T cell receptor beta chain. From germline, CDR1 is SGDLS and CDR2 YYNGEE. The CDR3 is made up of 15 amino acids. Trimming removed 0 bases from V and 4 bases from J, with 11 bases in between. TCRdb's table, derived via immunoSEQ multiplex PCR, lists solely in-frame clones and lacks some. Among over 10,000 clones, 93% were seen once, and the ten largest hold under 15%. This sample is drawn from a study of control samples from healthy donors and cancer patients. Material for sequencing was PBMCs. The clonotype originates from a man older than 75 with lung cancer. The chain employs TRBV9 and TRBJ1-5; no reliable D call. Written as DNA, the CDR3 is TGTGCCAGCAGCGTAGAGGCAGGTTTTAATCAGCCCCAGCATTTT. It encodes CASSVEAGFNQPQHF. Together with reference TRBV9 and TRBJ1-5, the CDR3 gives the full variable domain: DSGVTQTPKHLITATGQRVTLRCSPRSGDLSVYWYQQSLDQGLQFLIQYYNGEERAKGNILERFSAQQFPDLHSELNLSSLELGDSALYFCASSVEAGFNQPQHFGDGTRLSIL.